A single count supports the clone carrying this TCR beta chain. Antigen: not known. PCR primers comprised 60 Vbeta and 13 Jbeta primers. Some clones are missing from TCRdb's copy, which holds only in-frame ones; the method was immunoSEQ multiplex PCR. The profile covers around 120,000 clones, with roughly two thirds appearing a single time and over 1.5% taken by the ten largest. This entry belongs to a study of cytomegalovirus exposure and HLA in healthy donors. Study information: An early data release held approximately 80 million unique TCRs from HLA-typed donors. General study findings and limits: Immune exposure information available was restricted to CMV serostatus. Clonal expansion, a later analysis showed, was greater in HLA-associated TCR beta chains than in equally common others. Earlier analysis found most TCR beta V segments productive about 90% or about 30% of the time.

The germline V gene has CDR1 LNHNV and CDR2 YYDKDF (reference sequence). Trimming shortened V by 3 bases and J by 3 bases, and 8 bases separated the two germline ends. CDR3 length: 13 amino acids. J is TRBJ1-2 and V is TRBV15; tentative D call: TRBD1 (6 bases). This TCR was sampled from a young man in good health and CMV-seropositive. What was sequenced was PBMCs. The CDR3 loop reads CATSSGQYYGYTF. The CDR3 coding sequence is TGTGCCACCAGCAGCGGACAGTACTATGGCTACACCTTC.